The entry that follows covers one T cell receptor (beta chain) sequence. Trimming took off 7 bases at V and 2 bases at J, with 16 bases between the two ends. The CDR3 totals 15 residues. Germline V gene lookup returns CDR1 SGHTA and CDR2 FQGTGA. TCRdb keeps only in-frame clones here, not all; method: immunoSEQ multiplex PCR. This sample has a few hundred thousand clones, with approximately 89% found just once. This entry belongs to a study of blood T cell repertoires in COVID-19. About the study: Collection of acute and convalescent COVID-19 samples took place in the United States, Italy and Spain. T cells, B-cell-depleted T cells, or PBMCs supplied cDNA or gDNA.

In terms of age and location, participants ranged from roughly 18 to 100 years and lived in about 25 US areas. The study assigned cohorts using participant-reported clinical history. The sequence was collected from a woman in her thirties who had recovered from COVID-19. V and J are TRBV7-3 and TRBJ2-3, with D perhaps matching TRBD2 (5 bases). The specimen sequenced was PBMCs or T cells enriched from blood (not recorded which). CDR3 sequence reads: CASTLRGLLTDTQYF. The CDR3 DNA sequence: TGTGCCAGCACCCTGAGAGGGCTCCTCACAGATACGCAGTATTTT.